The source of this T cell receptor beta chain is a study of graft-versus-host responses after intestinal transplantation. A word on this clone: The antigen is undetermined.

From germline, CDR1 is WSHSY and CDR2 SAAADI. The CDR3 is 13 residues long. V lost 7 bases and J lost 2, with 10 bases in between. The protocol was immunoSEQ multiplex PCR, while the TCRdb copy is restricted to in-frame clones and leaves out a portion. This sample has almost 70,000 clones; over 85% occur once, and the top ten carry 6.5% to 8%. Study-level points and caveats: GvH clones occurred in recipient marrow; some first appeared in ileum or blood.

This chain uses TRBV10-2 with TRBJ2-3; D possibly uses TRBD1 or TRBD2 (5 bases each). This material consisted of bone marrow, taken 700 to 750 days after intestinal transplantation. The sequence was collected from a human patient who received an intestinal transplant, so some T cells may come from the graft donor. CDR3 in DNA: TGCGCCAGCATCTCGGGGCACACAGATACGCAGTATTTT. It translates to CASISGHTDTQYF.